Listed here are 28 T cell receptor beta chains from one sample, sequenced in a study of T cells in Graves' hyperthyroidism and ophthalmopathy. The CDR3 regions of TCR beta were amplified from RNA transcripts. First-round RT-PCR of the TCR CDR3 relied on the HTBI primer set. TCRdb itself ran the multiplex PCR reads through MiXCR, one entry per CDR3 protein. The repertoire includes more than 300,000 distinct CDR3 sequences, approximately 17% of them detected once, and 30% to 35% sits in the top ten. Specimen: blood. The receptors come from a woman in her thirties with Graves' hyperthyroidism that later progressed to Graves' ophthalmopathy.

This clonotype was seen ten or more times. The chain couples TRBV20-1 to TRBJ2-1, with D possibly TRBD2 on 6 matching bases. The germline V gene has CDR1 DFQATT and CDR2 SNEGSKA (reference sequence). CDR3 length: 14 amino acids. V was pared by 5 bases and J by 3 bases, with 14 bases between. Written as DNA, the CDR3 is TGCAGTGCTCTGGCGGGAAGGTTCTACAATGAGCAGTTCTTC. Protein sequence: CSALAGRFYNEQFF.

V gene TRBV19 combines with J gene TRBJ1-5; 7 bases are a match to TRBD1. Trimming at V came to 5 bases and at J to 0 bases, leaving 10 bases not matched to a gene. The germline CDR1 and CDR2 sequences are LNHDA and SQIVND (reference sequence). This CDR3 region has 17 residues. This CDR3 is CASSPGQHLYSNQPQHF. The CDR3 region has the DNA TGTGCCAGTAGTCCGGGACAGCACCTGTATAGCAATCAGCCCCAGCATTTT.

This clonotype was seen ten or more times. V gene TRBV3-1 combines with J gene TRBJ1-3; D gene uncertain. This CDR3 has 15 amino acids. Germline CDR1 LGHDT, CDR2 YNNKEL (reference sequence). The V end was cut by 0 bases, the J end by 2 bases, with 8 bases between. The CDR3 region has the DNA TGTGCCAGCAGCCAAGACGTAGGAGCTGGAAACACCATATATTTT. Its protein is CASSQDVGAGNTIYF.

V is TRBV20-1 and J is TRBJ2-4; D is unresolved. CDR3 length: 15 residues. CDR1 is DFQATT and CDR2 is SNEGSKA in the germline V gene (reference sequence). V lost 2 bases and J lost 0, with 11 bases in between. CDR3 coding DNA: TGCAGTGCTAGATTGTCCCCCCTAGCCAAAAACATTCAGTACTTC. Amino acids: CSARLSPLAKNIQYF.

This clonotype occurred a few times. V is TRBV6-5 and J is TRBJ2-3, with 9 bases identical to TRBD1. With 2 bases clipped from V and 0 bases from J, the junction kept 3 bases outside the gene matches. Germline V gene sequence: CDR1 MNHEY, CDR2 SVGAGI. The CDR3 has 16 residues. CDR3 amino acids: CASSYRTGVSTDTQYF. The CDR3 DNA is TGTGCCAGCAGTTACAGGACAGGGGTCAGCACAGATACGCAGTATTTT.

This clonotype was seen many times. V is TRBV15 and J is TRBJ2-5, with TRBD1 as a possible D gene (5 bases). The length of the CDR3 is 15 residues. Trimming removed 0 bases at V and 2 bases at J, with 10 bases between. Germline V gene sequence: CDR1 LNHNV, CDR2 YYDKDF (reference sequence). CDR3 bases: TGTGCCACCAGCAGAGAAGGGGCAGTGCAAGAGACCCAGTACTTC. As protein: CATSREGAVQETQYF.

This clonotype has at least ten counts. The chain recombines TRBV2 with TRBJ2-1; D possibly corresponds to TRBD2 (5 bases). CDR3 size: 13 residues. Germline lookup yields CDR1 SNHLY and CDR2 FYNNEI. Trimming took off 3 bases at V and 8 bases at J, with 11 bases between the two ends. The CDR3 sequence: CASSESGFDEQFF. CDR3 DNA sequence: TGTGCCAGCAGTGAGTCGGGGTTCGATGAGCAGTTCTTC.

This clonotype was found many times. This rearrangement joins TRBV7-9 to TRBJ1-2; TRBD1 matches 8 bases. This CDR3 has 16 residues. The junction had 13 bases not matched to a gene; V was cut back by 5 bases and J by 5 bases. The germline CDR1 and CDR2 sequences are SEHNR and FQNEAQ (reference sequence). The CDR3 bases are TGTGCCAGCAGCCCCTCGGGGGACAGGCGAGGGTATGGCTACACCTTC. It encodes CASSPSGDRRGYGYTF. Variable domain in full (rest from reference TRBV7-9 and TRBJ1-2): DTGVSQNPRHKITKRGQNVTFRCDPISEHNRLYWYRQTLGQGPEFLTYFQNEAQLEKSRLLSDRFSAERPKGSFSTLEIQRTEQGDSAMYLCASSPSGDRRGYGYTFGSGTRLTVV.

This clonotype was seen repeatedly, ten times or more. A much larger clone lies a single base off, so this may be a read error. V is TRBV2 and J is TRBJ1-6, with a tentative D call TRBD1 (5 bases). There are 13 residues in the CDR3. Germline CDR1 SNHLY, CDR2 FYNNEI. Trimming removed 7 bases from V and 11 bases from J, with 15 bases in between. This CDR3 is CASILGREPPLHF. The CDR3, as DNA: TGTGCCAGCATATTGGGCAGGGAGCCACCCCTCCACTTT.

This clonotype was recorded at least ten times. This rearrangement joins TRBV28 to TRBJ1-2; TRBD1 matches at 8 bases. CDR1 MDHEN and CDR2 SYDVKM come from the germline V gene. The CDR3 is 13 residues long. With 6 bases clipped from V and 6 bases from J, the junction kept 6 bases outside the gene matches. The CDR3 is CASSPDRDHGYTF. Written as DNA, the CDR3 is TGTGCCAGCAGCCCGGACAGGGACCATGGCTACACCTTC.

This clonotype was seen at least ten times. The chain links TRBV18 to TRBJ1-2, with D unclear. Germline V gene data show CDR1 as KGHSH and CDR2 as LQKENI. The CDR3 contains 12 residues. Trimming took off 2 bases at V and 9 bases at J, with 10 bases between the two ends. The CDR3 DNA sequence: TGTGCCAGCTCACCATCAGTTTTAAGCTACACCTTC. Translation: CASSPSVLSYTF. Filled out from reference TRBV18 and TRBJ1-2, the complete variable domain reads NAGVMQNPRHLVRRRGQEARLRCSPMKGHSHVYWYRQLPEEGLKFMVYLQKENIIDESGMPKERFSAEFPKEGPSILRIQQVVRGDSAAYFCASSPSVLSYTFGSGTRLTVV.

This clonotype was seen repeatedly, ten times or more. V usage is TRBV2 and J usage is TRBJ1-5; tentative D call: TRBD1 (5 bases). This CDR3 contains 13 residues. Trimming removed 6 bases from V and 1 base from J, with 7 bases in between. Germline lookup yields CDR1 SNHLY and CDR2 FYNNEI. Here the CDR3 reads CASRGPSNQPQHF. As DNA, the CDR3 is TGTGCCAGCAGGGGGCCCAGCAATCAGCCCCAGCATTTT.

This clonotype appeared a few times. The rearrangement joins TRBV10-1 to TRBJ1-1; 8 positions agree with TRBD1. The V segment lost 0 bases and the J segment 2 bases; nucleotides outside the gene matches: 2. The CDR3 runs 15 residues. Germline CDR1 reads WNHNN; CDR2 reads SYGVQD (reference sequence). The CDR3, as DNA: TGCGCCAGCAGTGAGTCAGGGACAGGTAACACTGAAGCTTTCTTT. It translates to CASSESGTGNTEAFF.

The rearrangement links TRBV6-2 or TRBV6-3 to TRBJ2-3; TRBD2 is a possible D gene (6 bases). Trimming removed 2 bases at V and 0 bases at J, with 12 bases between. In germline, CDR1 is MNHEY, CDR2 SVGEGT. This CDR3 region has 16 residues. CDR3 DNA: TGTGCCAGCAGTTACGTCGGCGCGGGAAGCACAGATACGCAGTATTTT. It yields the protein CASSYVGAGSTDTQYF.

This chain's CDR3 is CASSKGQGSDTQYF. CDR3 DNA sequence: TGCGCCAGCAGCAAAGGACAGGGTTCAGATACGCAGTATTTT. The chain recombines TRBV5-1 with TRBJ2-3, with TRBD1 identical over 8 bases. The V gene's germline CDR1 is SGHRS and CDR2 YFSETQ. V was pared by 4 bases and J by 4 bases, with 5 bases of the junction left unmatched. CDR3 size: 14 residues.

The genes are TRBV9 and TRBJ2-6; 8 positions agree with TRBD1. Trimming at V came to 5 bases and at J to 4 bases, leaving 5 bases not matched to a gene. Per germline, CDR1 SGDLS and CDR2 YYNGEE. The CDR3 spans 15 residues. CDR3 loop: CASRGTGGGANVLTF. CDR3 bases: TGTGCCAGCAGAGGAACAGGGGGAGGGGCCAACGTCCTGACTTTC.

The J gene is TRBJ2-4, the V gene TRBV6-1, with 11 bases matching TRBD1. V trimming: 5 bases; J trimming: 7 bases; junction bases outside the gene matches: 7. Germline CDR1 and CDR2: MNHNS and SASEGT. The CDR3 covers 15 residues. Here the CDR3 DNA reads TGTGCCAGCAGTCGTTACGGACAGGGGGCGAACATTCAGTACTTC. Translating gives CASSRYGQGANIQYF.

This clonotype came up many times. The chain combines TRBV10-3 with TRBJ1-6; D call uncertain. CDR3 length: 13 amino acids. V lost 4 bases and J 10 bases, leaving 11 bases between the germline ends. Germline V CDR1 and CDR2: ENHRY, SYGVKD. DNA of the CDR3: TGTGCCATCAGTGGTGGGCAGACCTCACCCCTCCACTTT. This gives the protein CAISGGQTSPLHF.

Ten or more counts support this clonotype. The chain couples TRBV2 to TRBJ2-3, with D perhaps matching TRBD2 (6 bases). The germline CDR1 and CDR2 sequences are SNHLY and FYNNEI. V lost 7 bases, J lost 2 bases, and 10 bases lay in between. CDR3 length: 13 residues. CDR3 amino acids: CASNGGATDTQYF. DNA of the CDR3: TGTGCCAGCAATGGCGGGGCCACAGATACGCAGTATTTT.

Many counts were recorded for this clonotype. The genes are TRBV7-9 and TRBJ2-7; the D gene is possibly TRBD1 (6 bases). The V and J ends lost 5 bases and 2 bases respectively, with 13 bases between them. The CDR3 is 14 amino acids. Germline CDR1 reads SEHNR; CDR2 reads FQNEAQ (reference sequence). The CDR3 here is CASSPRGRPYEQYF. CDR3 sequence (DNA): TGTGCCAGCAGCCCGAGGGGGAGACCCTACGAGCAGTACTTC.

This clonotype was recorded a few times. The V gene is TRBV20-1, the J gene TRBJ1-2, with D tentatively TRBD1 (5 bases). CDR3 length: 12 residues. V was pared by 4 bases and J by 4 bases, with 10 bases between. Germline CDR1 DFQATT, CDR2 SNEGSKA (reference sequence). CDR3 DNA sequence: TGCAGTGCTAACCCGGGGGGCTATGGCTACACCTTC. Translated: CSANPGGYGYTF.

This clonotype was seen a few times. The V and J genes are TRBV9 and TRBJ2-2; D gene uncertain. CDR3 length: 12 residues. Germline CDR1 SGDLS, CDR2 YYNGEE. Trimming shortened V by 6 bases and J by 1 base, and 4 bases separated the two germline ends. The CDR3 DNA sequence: TGTGCCAGCAACGAGAACACCGGGGAGCTGTTTTTT. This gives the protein CASNENTGELFF.

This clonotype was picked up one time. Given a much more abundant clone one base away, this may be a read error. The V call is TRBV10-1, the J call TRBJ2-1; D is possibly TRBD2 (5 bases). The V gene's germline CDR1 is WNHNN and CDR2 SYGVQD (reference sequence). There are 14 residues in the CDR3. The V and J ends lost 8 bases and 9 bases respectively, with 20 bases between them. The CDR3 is CASGVRVGPPEQFF. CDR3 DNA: TGCGCCAGCGGGGTGCGGGTGGGCCCACCTGAGCAGTTCTTC.

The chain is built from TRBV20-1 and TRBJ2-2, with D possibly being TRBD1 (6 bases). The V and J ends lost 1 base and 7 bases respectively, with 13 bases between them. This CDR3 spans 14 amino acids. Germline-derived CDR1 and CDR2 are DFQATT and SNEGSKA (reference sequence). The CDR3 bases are TGCAGTGCTAGAGTACAGGGACGGGGCGGGGAGCTGTTTTTT. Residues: CSARVQGRGGELFF.

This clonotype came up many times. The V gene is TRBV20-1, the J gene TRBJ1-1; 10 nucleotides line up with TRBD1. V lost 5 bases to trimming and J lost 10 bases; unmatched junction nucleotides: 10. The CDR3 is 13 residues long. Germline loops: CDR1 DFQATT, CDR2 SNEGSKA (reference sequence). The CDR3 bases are TGCAGTGCTGGGGGGACAGGGGAATATAGAGCTTTCTTT. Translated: CSAGGTGEYRAFF.

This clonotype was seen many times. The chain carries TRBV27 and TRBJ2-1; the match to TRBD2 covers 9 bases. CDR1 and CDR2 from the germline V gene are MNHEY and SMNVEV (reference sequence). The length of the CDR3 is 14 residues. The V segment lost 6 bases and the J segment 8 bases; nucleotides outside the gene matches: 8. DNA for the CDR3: TGTGCCAGCAGACTGGCGGGAGGGCCCTATGAGCAGTTCTTC. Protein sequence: CASRLAGGPYEQFF.

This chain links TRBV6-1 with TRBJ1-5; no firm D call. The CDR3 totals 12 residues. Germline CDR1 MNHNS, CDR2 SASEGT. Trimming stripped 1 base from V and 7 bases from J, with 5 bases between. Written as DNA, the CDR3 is TGTGCCAGCAGTGAAGTTTACCAGCCCCAGCATTTT. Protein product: CASSEVYQPQHF.

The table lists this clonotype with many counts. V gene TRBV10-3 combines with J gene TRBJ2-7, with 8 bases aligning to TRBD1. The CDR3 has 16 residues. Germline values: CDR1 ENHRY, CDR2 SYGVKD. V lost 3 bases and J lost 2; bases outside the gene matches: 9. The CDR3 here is CAISDSPGQVTYEQYF. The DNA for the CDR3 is TGTGCCATCAGTGACTCTCCGGGACAGGTAACCTACGAGCAGTACTTC.